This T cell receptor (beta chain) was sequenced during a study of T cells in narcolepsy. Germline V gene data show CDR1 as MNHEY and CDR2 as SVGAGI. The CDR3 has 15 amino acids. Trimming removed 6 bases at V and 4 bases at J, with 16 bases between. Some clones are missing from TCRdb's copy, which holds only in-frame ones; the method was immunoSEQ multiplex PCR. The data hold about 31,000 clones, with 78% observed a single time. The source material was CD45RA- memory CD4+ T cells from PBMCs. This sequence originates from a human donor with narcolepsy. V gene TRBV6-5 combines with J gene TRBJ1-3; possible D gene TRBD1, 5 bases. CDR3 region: CASSRGGEGGNTIYF. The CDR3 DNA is TGTGCCAGCAGCCGCGGGGGTGAAGGGGGAAACACCATATATTTT.